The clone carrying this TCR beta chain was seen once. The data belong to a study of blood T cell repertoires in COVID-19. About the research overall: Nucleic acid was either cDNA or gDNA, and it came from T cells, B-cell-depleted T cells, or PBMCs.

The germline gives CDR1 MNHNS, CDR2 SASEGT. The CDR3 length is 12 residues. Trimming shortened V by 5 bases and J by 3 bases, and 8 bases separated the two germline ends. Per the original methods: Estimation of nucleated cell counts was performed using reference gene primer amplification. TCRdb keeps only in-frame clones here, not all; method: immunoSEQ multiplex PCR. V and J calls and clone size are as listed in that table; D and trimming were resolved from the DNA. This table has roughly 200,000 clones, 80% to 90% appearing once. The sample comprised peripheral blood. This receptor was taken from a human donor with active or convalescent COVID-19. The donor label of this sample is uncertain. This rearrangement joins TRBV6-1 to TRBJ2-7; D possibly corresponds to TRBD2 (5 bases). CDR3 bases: TGTGCCAGCAGTTCGGACTTCTACGAGCAGTACTTC. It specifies CASSSDFYEQYF.